This TCR beta chain was captured in a study of monozygotic twins with inflammatory bowel disease. Study-wide findings and caveats: Ultimately, a single strong signal or clonotype associated with IBD was not supported. IBD patients, compared with healthy twins, shared fewer clonotypes with others (especially with disease activity). None of the different T cell subtypes could be distinguished from one another.

Comment on this clonotype: What it binds is unknown.

CDR3 length: 16 residues. In germline, CDR1 is SGHDT, CDR2 YYEEEE. No T cells were sorted before total RNA was taken from whole blood. TCRdb reprocessed the 5' RACE reads, with one entry per CDR3 protein and no DNA. Recorded for this sample: about 140,000 distinct CDR3 sequences. The chain employs TRBV5-6 and TRBJ1-1. Sequenced: blood. This clonotype was obtained from a human donor with ulcerative colitis or Crohn's disease, or a healthy co-twin of an affected twin (not recorded which). The CDR3 loop reads CASSLSPGVKNTEAFF.